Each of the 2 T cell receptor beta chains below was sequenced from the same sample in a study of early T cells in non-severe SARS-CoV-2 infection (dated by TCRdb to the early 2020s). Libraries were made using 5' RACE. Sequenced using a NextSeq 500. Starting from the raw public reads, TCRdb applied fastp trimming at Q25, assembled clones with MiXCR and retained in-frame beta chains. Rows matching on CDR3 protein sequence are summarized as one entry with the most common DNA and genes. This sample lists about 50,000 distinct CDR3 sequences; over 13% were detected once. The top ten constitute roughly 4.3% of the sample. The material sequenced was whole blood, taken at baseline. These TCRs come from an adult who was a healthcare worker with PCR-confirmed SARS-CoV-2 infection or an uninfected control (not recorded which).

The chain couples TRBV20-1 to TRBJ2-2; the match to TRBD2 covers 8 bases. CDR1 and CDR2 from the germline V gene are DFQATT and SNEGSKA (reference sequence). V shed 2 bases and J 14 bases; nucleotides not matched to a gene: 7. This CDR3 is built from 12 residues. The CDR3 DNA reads TGCAGTGCTAGACGTCGGGAGGGCCGACTGTTTTTT. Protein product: CSARRREGRLFF.

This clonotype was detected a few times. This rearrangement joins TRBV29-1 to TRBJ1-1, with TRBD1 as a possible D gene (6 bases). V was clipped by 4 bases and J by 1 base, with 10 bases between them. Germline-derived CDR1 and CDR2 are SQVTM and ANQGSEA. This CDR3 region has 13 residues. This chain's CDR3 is CSVAGQTNTEAFF. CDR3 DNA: TGCAGCGTTGCAGGACAGACGAACACTGAAGCTTTCTTT. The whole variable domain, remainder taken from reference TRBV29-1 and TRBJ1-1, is SAVISQKPSRDICQRGTSLTIQCQVDSQVTMMFWYRQQPGQSLTLIATANQGSEATYESGFVIDKFPISRPNLTFSTLTVSNMSPEDSSIYLCSVAGQTNTEAFFGQGTRLTVV.